This passage covers 23 T cell receptor beta chains from one sample sequenced in a study of blood T cell repertoires in COVID-19. This table comes from immunoSEQ multiplex PCR, and its TCRdb copy is limited to in-frame clones, with some not included. The sample includes hundreds of thousands of clones, 88% seen only once; the top ten take about 0.74%. Sequences were obtained from peripheral blood. These receptors originate from a woman aged 25-40 years with acute or convalescent COVID-19.

Details on this clone: Other DNA sequences from this sample encode an identical CDR3 as well. The chain recombines TRBV9 with TRBJ2-1, with D perhaps TRBD2 (6 bases). The CDR3 totals 16 residues. V shed 0 bases and J shed 0 bases, with 10 bases lying between them. Looked up from germline, CDR1 is SGDLS and CDR2 is YYNGEE. The CDR3 loop is CASSVAGTSSYNEQFF. The CDR3 DNA reads as TGTGCCAGCAGCGTAGCGGGGACTTCCTCCTACAATGAGCAGTTCTTC.

The V gene is TRBV19, the J gene TRBJ1-4, with D perhaps TRBD1 (6 bases). Germline V gene lookup returns CDR1 LNHDA and CDR2 SQIVND (reference sequence). CDR3 size: 16 residues. Trimming removed 6 bases at V and 5 bases at J, with 19 bases between. The CDR3, as DNA: TGTGCCAGTAGGAACCTACCGGGGAGGGGGAATGAAAAACTGTTTTTT. Residues: CASRNLPGRGNEKLFF.

Concerning this clone: A junction boundary mismatches the germline segment, possibly from a read error. The CDR3 region is CAGRGDRVGNTIYF. CDR3 DNA: TGTGCCGGGAGGGGGGACAGGGTGGGAAACACCATATATTTT. The J gene is TRBJ1-3, the V gene TRBV30; 9 nucleotides line up with TRBD1. CDR1 and CDR2 (germline): GTSNPN, SVGIG (reference sequence). CDR3 length: 14 residues.

V is TRBV10-3 and J is TRBJ2-7; 7 bases are a match to TRBD1. With 5 bases clipped from V and 0 bases from J, the junction kept 4 bases outside the gene matches. This CDR3 has 14 amino acids. Germline assignment: CDR1 ENHRY and CDR2 SYGVKD. CDR3 sequence: CAISIGTASYEQYF. DNA of the CDR3: TGTGCCATCAGTATTGGGACAGCCTCCTACGAGCAGTACTTC.

This clone has more than one count but fewer than ten. The chain combines TRBV12-3 or TRBV12-4 with TRBJ1-2, with D perhaps TRBD1 (5 bases). The V gene lost 6 bases and the J gene lost 8 bases, with 16 bases spanning the gap. This CDR3 has 13 residues. The CDR3: CASSPAGYYGYTF. CDR3 nucleotide sequence: TGTGCCAGCAGCCCCGCAGGGTATTACGGCTACACCTTC.

The chain is built from TRBV10-1 and TRBJ2-3; no reliable D call. V lost 11 bases and J lost 4, with 19 bases in between. The CDR3 covers 14 residues. Germline V gives CDR1 WNHNN, CDR2 SYGVQD (reference sequence). The DNA of the CDR3 is TGCGCCGGCACCGCTCGTCAGGATCCAGATACGCAGTATTTT. It specifies CAGTARQDPDTQYF.

This clone is a singleton in its sample. The chain joins TRBV7-2 to TRBJ2-7; no definite D call. Germline-derived CDR1 and CDR2 are SGHTA and FQGNSA. The CDR3 covers 13 residues. V was trimmed by 1 base and J by 4 bases, leaving 8 bases between them. The CDR3 loop is CASSLVYGYEQYF. The CDR3 DNA sequence: TGTGCCAGCAGCTTAGTGTACGGGTACGAGCAGTACTTC. Together with reference TRBV7-2 and TRBJ2-7, the CDR3 gives the full variable domain: GAGVSQSPSNKVTEKGKDVELRCDPISGHTALYWYRQSLGQGLEFLIYFQGNSAPDKSGLPSDRFSAERTGGSVSTLTIQRTQQEDSAVYLCASSLVYGYEQYFGPGTRLTVT.

The CDR3 coding sequence is TGTGCCAGCAACGGGGTGGCGGGAGGGGGCAATGAGCAGTTCTTC. It specifies CASNGVAGGGNEQFF. The J gene is TRBJ2-1, the V gene TRBV7-2; 9 bases align to TRBD2. Trimming removed 7 bases from V and 6 bases from J; junction bases left unmatched: 10. CDR1 SGHTA and CDR2 FQGNSA come from the germline V gene. The CDR3 is 15 amino acids. Full variable domain (outside the CDR3, taken from reference TRBV7-2 and TRBJ2-1): GAGVSQSPSNKVTEKGKDVELRCDPISGHTALYWYRQSLGQGLEFLIYFQGNSAPDKSGLPSDRFSAERTGGSVSTLTIQRTQQEDSAVYLCASNGVAGGGNEQFFGPGTRLTVL.

This chain connects TRBV7-8 to TRBJ2-7; D may be TRBD2 (6 bases). The CDR3 is 11 amino acids. Trimming pared 3 bases from V and 9 bases from J, leaving 9 bases between. From germline, CDR1 is SGHVS and CDR2 FQNEAQ. DNA of the CDR3: TGTGCCAGCAGCTTGGACGGGGGGCAGTACTTC. It translates to CASSLDGGQYF.

CDR3 residues: CAISDRHGPSYEQYF. The CDR3 DNA reads TGTGCCATCAGTGATCGACACGGCCCGTCCTACGAGCAGTACTTC. This sequence joins TRBV10-3 and TRBJ2-7; the D is unclear. Germline assignment: CDR1 ENHRY and CDR2 SYGVKD. Trimming stripped 3 bases from V and 1 base from J, with 13 bases between. The CDR3 covers 15 residues.

V usage is TRBV14 and J usage is TRBJ2-7; 11 bases line up with TRBD2. The germline V gene encodes CDR1 SGHDN and CDR2 FVKESK. Germline trimming cut 4 bases from V and 2 bases from J; bases unmatched to any gene: 7. The CDR3 has 16 residues. The CDR3 DNA reads as TGTGCCAGCAGCCGGTCCGGGACTAGCGGCACCTACGAGCAGTACTTC. Translated, it gives CASSRSGTSGTYEQYF.

CDR3 amino acids: CATSRPTRTGLNQPQHF. CDR3 coding DNA: TGTGCCACCAGCAGACCCACGAGGACAGGCTTAAATCAGCCCCAGCATTTT. The chain employs TRBV15 and TRBJ1-5; 7 bases line up with TRBD1. The germline V gene encodes CDR1 LNHNV and CDR2 YYDKDF (reference sequence). This CDR3 contains 17 residues. After removal of 2 bases from V and 4 bases from J, the junction contained 11 bases not matched to a gene.

The rearrangement uses TRBV14 and TRBJ1-4; TRBD1 agrees at 8 bases. The CDR3 runs to 16 residues. Germline V lookup: CDR1 SGHDN, CDR2 FVKESK. Trimming at V came to 2 bases and at J to 4 bases, leaving 6 bases not matched to a gene. The chain's CDR3 is CASSQHPGGFNEKLFF. DNA of the CDR3: TGTGCCAGCAGCCAACATCCAGGGGGCTTTAATGAAAAACTGTTTTTT.

This rearrangement joins TRBV7-9 to TRBJ2-2, with TRBD1 as a possible D gene (6 bases). The CDR3 has 13 amino acids. The V gene lost 6 bases and the J gene lost 7 bases, with 12 bases spanning the gap. CDR1 and CDR2 (germline): SEHNR, FQNEAQ (reference sequence). CDR3 loop: CASRFQGNGELFF. In DNA, the CDR3 is TGTGCCAGCAGATTTCAGGGGAACGGGGAGCTGTTTTTT. The full variable domain, rest sourced from reference TRBV7-9 and TRBJ2-2, is DTGVSQNPRHKITKRGQNVTFRCDPISEHNRLYWYRQTLGQGPEFLTYFQNEAQLEKSRLLSDRFSAERPKGSFSTLEIQRTEQGDSAMYLCASRFQGNGELFFGEGSRLTVL.

Details on this clone: Other DNA sequences in the sample encode the same CDR3. V gene TRBV12-3 or TRBV12-4 combines with J gene TRBJ1-1, with D unclear. V lost 3 bases and J lost 1, with 3 bases in between. The CDR3 is made up of 12 amino acids. CDR3 protein: CASSFRNTEAFF. In DNA, the CDR3 is TGTGCCAGCAGTTTTCGGAACACTGAAGCTTTCTTT.

The chain carries TRBV5-1 and TRBJ2-3; 12 bases match TRBD2. The CDR3 extends over 16 amino acids. Germline V gives CDR1 SGHRS, CDR2 YFSETQ. The V and J ends lost 4 bases and 6 bases, in that order; junction bases with no gene match: 9. The CDR3 loop is CASSPTGTSGFDTQYF. In DNA, the CDR3 is TGCGCCAGCAGCCCCACCGGGACTAGCGGGTTTGATACGCAGTATTTT.

The gene calls are TRBV3-1 (or the pseudogene TRBV3-2) and TRBJ2-7, with TRBD2 matching 10 bases. CDR1 and CDR2 from the germline V gene are LGHDT and YNNKEL (reference sequence). The CDR3 spans 16 residues. Trimming at V came to 2 bases and at J to 5 bases, leaving 9 bases not matched to a gene. CDR3 nucleotide sequence: TGTGCCAGCAGCCAATTGGGGCTAGCGGGAGTAAACGAGCAGTACTTC. Amino acids: CASSQLGLAGVNEQYF.

This chain links TRBV3-1 (or the pseudogene TRBV3-2) with TRBJ2-1; 8 nucleotides align to TRBD2. Germline lookup yields CDR1 LGHDT and CDR2 YNNKEL (reference sequence). The V and J ends lost 1 base and 10 bases, in that order; junction bases with no gene match: 6. The CDR3 covers 14 residues. CDR3 in DNA: TGTGCCAGCAGCCAAGTTCTGTCTAGCGGGGAGCAGTTCTTC. This codes for CASSQVLSSGEQFF.

V usage is TRBV19 and J usage is TRBJ2-1; 9 positions match TRBD2. The length of the CDR3 is 14 residues. V was clipped by 8 bases and J by 8 bases; unmatched bases: 10. Germline V lookup: CDR1 LNHDA, CDR2 SQIVND (reference sequence). The CDR3 coding sequence is TGTGCCAGTGCCTTGGTGGCGGGAGGGCATGAGCAGTTCTTC. It encodes CASALVAGGHEQFF.

This clone was seen a handful of times. The rearrangement uses TRBV6-2 or TRBV6-3 and TRBJ2-4; 7 bases align to TRBD1. The CDR3 loop spans 14 amino acids. The V and J ends lost 6 bases and 8 bases, in that order; junction bases with no gene match: 10. The germline gives CDR1 MNHEY, CDR2 SVGEGT. CDR3 sequence reads: CASSNQGVVDIQYF. The CDR3 DNA reads TGTGCCAGCAGCAATCAGGGGGTTGTAGACATTCAGTACTTC.

V usage is TRBV3-1 (or the pseudogene TRBV3-2) and J usage is TRBJ1-5; TRBD1 agrees at 12 bases. Germline V gene lookup returns CDR1 LGHDT and CDR2 YNNKEL (reference sequence). CDR3 size: 17 residues. V lost 5 bases, J lost 4 bases, and 9 bases stayed unmatched. The CDR3 DNA reads as TGTGCCAGCAGCTTGGGACAGGGGGCCGCGGGAAATCAGCCCCAGCATTTT. Translated, it gives CASSLGQGAAGNQPQHF.

The chain is built from TRBV6-6 and TRBJ2-1, with a weak D call TRBD2 (6 bases). The V gene's germline CDR1 is MNHNY and CDR2 SVGAGI (reference sequence). The CDR3 length is 11 residues. Trimming shortened V by 7 bases and J by 7 bases, and 8 bases separated the two germline ends. CDR3 residues: CASTGVNEQFF. For the CDR3, the DNA is TGTGCCAGCACGGGAGTAAATGAGCAGTTCTTC.

The V gene is TRBV11-3, the J gene TRBJ2-5; maybe TRBD1 (6 bases). CDR1 is SGHNT, CDR2 YENEEA, per germline. V was cut by 1 base and J by 5 bases, with 20 bases left in between. The CDR3 covers 17 residues. In DNA form, the CDR3 reads TGTGCCAGCAGCTTAGGAGGGATGGGACATAAGGCGGAGACCCAGTACTTC. Protein product: CASSLGGMGHKAETQYF. Full variable domain (rest looked up from reference TRBV11-3 and TRBJ2-5): EAGVVQSPRYKIIEKKQPVAFWCNPISGHNTLYWYLQNLGQGPELLIRYENEEAVDDSQLPKDRFSAERLKGVDSTLKIQPAELGDSAVYLCASSLGGMGHKAETQYFGPGTRLLVL.